A selection of T cell receptor beta chains follows, all from one sample in a study of cytomegalovirus exposure and HLA in healthy donors. Sequenced by immunoSEQ multiplex PCR; TCRdb stores in-frame clones only, minus some. The sample shows 89,000 or so clones, approximately 84% of them seen only once. The sample taken for sequencing was PBMCs. The receptors were sampled from a woman aged 18-35 years in good health and CMV-seropositive. Both conserved end residues are part of each CDR3. The D gene is left open where the match is weak. Rows give clone size only sometimes, using once, few, many, or a class for an expanded clone.

>TRBJ2-3|-|TRBV5-6|15|-
TGTGCCAGCAGCTTGTCTGGGGCTTTCACAGATACGCAGTATTTT
CASSLSGAFTDTQYF
>TRBJ1-5|-|TRBV19|15|-
TGTGCCAGTAGTATGGGCCCACCGGCGAATCAGCCCCAGCATTTT
CASSMGPPANQPQHF
>TRBJ2-3|once|TRBV10-3|19|TRBD2
TGTGCCATCAGTGACCCGGAAGACGGGACTAGCGGGATATCAGATACGCAGTATTTT
CAISDPEDGTSGISDTQYF
>TRBJ2-7|-|TRBV25-1|17|TRBD1
TGTGCCAGCAGTGATCAGACAGGGGGCCGGAGCTCCTACGAGCAGTACTTC
CASSDQTGGRSSYEQYF
>TRBJ1-5|-|TRBV28|12|-
TGTGCCACTGCGGTTCCCAATCAGCCCCAGCATTTT
CATAVPNQPQHF
>TRBJ2-7|-|TRBV5-1|17|TRBD2
TGCGCCAGCAGCTTGGCCGGGAGGACGGGAGTCTCCTACGAGCAGTACTTC
CASSLAGRTGVSYEQYF
>TRBJ2-3|once|TRBV28|15|TRBD2
TGTGCCAGCAGTTTGTTTGCGGGAGGCACAGATACGCAGTATTTT
CASSLFAGGTDTQYF
>TRBJ1-1|-|TRBV4-2|13|-
TGTGCCAGCAGCTCGATATCGGACACTGAAGCTTTCTTT
CASSSISDTEAFF
>TRBJ2-1|-|TRBV4-1|14|TRBD1
TGCGCCAGCAGCCAAGTCGGGACAGACAATGAGCAGTTCTTC
CASSQVGTDNEQFF
>TRBJ2-3|-|TRBV6-5|13|TRBD1
TGTGCCAGCAGTTTGACAGGGGCAGATACGCAGTATTTT
CASSLTGADTQYF
>TRBJ1-2|-|TRBV19|14|-
TGTGCCAGTAGACAGGTCTATCCTAACTATGGCTACACCTTC
CASRQVYPNYGYTF
>TRBJ2-2|-|TRBV7-3|14|-
TGTGCCAGCAGCTTTTTATCGAACACCGGGGAGCTGTTTTTT
CASSFLSNTGELFF
>TRBJ1-3|-|TRBV27|14|-
TGTGCCAGCACCCCCTTTGCGGGGGCAAACACCATATATTTT
CASTPFAGANTIYF
>TRBJ1-4|-|TRBV5-1|16|-
TGCGCCAGCAGCTTGGTTTTCGGGGGGCCTAATGAAAAACTGTTTTTT
CASSLVFGGPNEKLFF
>TRBJ2-7|-|TRBV5-1|14|TRBD1
TGCGCCAGCCGGACAGGGCTAATCTCCTACGAGCAGTACTTC
CASRTGLISYEQYF
>TRBJ1-3|-|TRBV7-9|15|-
TGTGCCAGCAGCTTAACATATACCTCCGGAAACACCATATATTTT
CASSLTYTSGNTIYF
>TRBJ2-3|-|TRBV9|15|-
TGTGCCAGCAGCTCTACGCAGACGGGTGCAGATACGCAGTATTTT
CASSSTQTGADTQYF
>TRBJ2-7|-|TRBV28|16|TRBD2
TGTGCCAGCAGTTTTGATATCGCGGTGGGAGGGGACGAGCAGTACTTC
CASSFDIAVGGDEQYF
>TRBJ2-2|-|TRBV7-2|16|-
TGTGCCAGCAGCGATACTACCCGAAGGGGTACCGGGGAGCTGTTTTTT
CASSDTTRRGTGELFF
>TRBJ2-6|-|TRBV5-6|15|-
TGTGCCAGCAGCCCCCAGGGGTCTGGGGCCAACGTCCTGACTTTC
CASSPQGSGANVLTF
>TRBJ1-5|-|TRBV27|14|-
TGTGCCAGCAGTTGGGGGGGAGAGGGTCAGCCCCAGCATTTT
CASSWGGEGQPQHF
>TRBJ2-7|-|TRBV2|14|TRBD1
TGTGCCAGCAGTAGGACAGGGGGCCATCTCGAGCAGTACTTC
CASSRTGGHLEQYF
>TRBJ2-7|-|TRBV5-6|14|TRBD1
TGTGCCAGCAGCTTGGGGACAGGGTACCACGAGCAGTACTTC
CASSLGTGYHEQYF
>TRBJ2-5|-|TRBV7-9|18|TRBD2
TGTGCCAGCAGCTTGGGTGCTCTACGACTAGCGGGGACAGAGACCCAGTACTTC
CASSLGALRLAGTETQYF
>TRBJ2-1|-|TRBV5-1|15|-
TGCGCCAGCAGCTTGGCCCTAAGATCCTACAATGAGCAGTTCTTC
CASSLALRSYNEQFF
>TRBJ2-7|-|TRBV10-3|17|-
TGTGCCATCAGTGAACATCGGCAGGGATTCAGCTCCTACGAGCAGTACTTC
CAISEHRQGFSSYEQYF
>TRBJ1-1|-|TRBV6-5|14|-
TGTGCCAGCAGCCCCCATTTTATCGGGGATGAAGCTTTCTTT
CASSPHFIGDEAFF
>TRBJ2-2|-|TRBV5-6|13|-
TGTGCCAGCAGCTTCTCTTTCTTTGGGGAGCTGTTTTTT
CASSFSFFGELFF
>TRBJ1-4|few|TRBV5-1|12|TRBD1
TGCGCCAGTACAGGGGATAGTGAAAAACTGTTTTTT
CASTGDSEKLFF
>TRBJ1-2|-|TRBV6-5|13|TRBD1
TGTGCCAGCAGCTCGGACAGGGACTATGGCTACACCTTC
CASSSDRDYGYTF
>TRBJ2-2|-|TRBV19|16|-
TGTGCCAGTAGTACCCCGACCGGTCTAGGAGCCGGGGAGCTGTTTTTT
CASSTPTGLGAGELFF
>TRBJ2-1|few|TRBV18|15|TRBD2
TGTGCCAGCTTAAGGGACGAGCGGGAGGCTAATGAGCAGTTCTTC
CASLRDEREANEQFF
>TRBJ2-1|-|TRBV5-1|17|-
TGCGCCAGCAGCGAGGCCCCTTTGGTCGCGTCCTACAATGAGCAGTTCTTC
CASSEAPLVASYNEQFF
>TRBJ2-2|-|TRBV10-2|14|-
TGCGCCAGCAGTGTTGGAGTTTACACCGGGGAGCTGTTTTTT
CASSVGVYTGELFF
>TRBJ1-1|-|TRBV9|17|TRBD1
TGTGCCAGCAGCACCGGGGACAGGGGGCTCATGAACACTGAAGCTTTCTTT
CASSTGDRGLMNTEAFF
>TRBJ2-7|-|TRBV6-1|14|TRBD1
TGTGCCAGCAGGGCCGGGACAGGGGCGTACGAGCAGTACTTC
CASRAGTGAYEQYF
>TRBJ1-5|-|TRBV6-5|15|-
TGTGCCAGCAACCCGGGAGGGGGGACCGGTCAGCCCCAGCATTTT
CASNPGGGTGQPQHF
>TRBJ2-1|-|TRBV5-1|15|TRBD2
TGCGCCAGCAGCGGGGCGGGAGGGCCGGGGAATGAGCAGTTCTTC
CASSGAGGPGNEQFF
>TRBJ1-2|-|TRBV9|14|-
TGTGCCAGCAGCGCTGGCAGGGGATATTATGGCTACACCTTC
CASSAGRGYYGYTF
>TRBJ1-5|once|TRBV7-9|14|-
TGTGCCAGCAGCTTAGAGGGGATTGCGCAGCCCCAGCATTTT
CASSLEGIAQPQHF
>TRBJ2-1|-|TRBV1|19|-
TGCACCAGCAGCCAAGATTCACAATTACGACTAGGCGGCTACAATGAGCAGTTCTTC
CTSSQDSQLRLGGYNEQFF
>TRBJ1-2|-|TRBV28|12|-
TGTGCCAGCATCGAGACAGGTTATGGCTACACCTTC
CASIETGYGYTF
>TRBJ1-4|-|TRBV6-4|13|TRBD1
TGTGCCAGCAGTCAGGGACAGAATGAAAAACTGTTTTTT
CASSQGQNEKLFF
>TRBJ2-2|-|TRBV2|15|-
TGTGCCAGCAACTCGCCCCGTGTCAACACCGGGGAGCTGTTTTTT
CASNSPRVNTGELFF
>TRBJ1-5|once|TRBV2|15|TRBD1
TGTGCCAGCAGGGGACCTACAGGGGGGAGTCAGCCCCAGCATTTT
CASRGPTGGSQPQHF
>TRBJ2-5|-|TRBV7-6|13|-
TGTGCCAGCAGCTTACGGACACAAGAGACCCAGTACTTC
CASSLRTQETQYF
>TRBJ1-2|-|TRBV2|14|TRBD1
TGTGCCAGCAGTGAGGGACAGCTACGGGATGGCTACACCTTC
CASSEGQLRDGYTF
>TRBJ2-5|once|TRBV7-9|13|TRBD1
TGTGCCAGCAGCCGGGACAGTTTAGAGACCCAGTACTTC
CASSRDSLETQYF
>TRBJ1-3|-|TRBV5-6|14|TRBD1
TGTGCCAGCAGCCGGACAGGGTTTGGAAACACCATATATTTT
CASSRTGFGNTIYF
>TRBJ2-1|-|TRBV5-1|16|TRBD2
TGCGCCAGCAGCTGGAAAAGCGGGGGGGCCGGCAATGAGCAGTTCTTC
CASSWKSGGAGNEQFF
>TRBJ2-1|once|TRBV19|16|-
TGTGCCAGTAGTATATTTAAGGGGCGAACCTACAATGAGCAGTTCTTC
CASSIFKGRTYNEQFF
>TRBJ1-2|-|TRBV4-1|15|TRBD1
TGCGCCAGCAGCCAGCCCCGGGACAGGACCTATGGCTACACCTTC
CASSQPRDRTYGYTF
>TRBJ2-7|-|TRBV6-1|13|-
TGTGCCAGCGTAAACTCGGGCTCCTACGAGCAGTACTTC
CASVNSGSYEQYF